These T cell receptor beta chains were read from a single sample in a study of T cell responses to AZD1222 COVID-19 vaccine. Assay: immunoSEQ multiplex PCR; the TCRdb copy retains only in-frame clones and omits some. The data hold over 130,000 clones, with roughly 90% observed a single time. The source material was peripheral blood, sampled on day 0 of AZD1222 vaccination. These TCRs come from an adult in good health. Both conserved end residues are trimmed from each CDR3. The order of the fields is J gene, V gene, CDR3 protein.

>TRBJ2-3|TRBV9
ASSVVSASGRASTDTQY
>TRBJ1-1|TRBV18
ASSPRGDAEAF
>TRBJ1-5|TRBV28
ASRYREWGQPQH
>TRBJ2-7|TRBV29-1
SVEEPGQGSQQY
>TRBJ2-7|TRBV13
ASSSSGTGLFKQY
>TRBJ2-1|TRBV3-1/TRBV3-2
ASSQGSGSYNEQF
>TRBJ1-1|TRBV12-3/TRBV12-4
ASSLPQNTEAF
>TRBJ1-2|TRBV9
ASSPGTQSYGYT
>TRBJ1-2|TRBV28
ASSSPARVTYGYT
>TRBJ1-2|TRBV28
ASGSHGYT
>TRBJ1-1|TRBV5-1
ASSLDRLLNTEAF
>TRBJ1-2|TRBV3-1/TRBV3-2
ASSQGGDRGGYT
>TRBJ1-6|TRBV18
ASSPQGGNSPLH
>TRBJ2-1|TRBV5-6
ASSLGSYNEQF
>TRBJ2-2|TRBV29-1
SVWLAGVVGTGELF
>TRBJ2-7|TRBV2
ASFPSGGTGSYEQY
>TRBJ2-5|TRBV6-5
ASRKDSSQETQY
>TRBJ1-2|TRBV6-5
ASSYMGGPYGYT
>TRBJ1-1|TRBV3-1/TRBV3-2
ASSQMGRSRNTEAF
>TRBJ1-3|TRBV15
ATSRGRTYSGNTIY
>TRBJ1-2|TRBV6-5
ASSYSPLDRVDGYT
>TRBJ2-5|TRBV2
ASSEWASRQETQY
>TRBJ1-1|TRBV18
ASSQLLTGAGGEAF
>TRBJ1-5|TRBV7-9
ASSPDGGNQPQH
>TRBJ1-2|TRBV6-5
ASSLRQGLGYT
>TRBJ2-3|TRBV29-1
SVRDRGPDTQY
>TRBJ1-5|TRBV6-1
ASSDGDRVLRNQPQH
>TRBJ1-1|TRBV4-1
ASSQQIGGNTEAF
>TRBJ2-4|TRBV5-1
ASSQPEISLAKNIQY
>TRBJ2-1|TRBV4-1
ASSPNSGSGYNEQF
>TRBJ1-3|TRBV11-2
ASSAPRTPGNTIY
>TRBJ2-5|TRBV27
ASGSYQETQY
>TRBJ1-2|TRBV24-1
ATSDSRSFYGYT
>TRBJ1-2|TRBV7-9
ASSTRPQGYGYT
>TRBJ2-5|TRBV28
ASSLPHATSGGPRDSQY
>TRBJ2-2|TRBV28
ASDDKNTGELF
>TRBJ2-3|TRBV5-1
ASSSGTSGGDTQY
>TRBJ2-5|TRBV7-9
ASSLEGGLAYETQY
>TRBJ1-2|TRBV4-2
ASSQGQAGYGYT
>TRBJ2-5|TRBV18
ASSPGSGRETQY
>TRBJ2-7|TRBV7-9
ASSYPTASYEQY
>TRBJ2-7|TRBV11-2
ASSLYLTGSSYEQY
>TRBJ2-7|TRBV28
ASSPWGSNAYEQY
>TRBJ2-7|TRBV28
ASSQGGTYYR
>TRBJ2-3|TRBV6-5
ASSGTGGPDTQY
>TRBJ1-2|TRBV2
ASGTRQGSRGGYT
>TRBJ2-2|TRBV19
ASSIVGYTGELF
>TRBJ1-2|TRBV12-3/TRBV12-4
ASSTGTVYGYT
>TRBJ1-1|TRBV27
ASSLSQGVTEAF
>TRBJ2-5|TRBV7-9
ASSLVLPGGGETQY
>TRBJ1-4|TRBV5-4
ASSAGRVATNEKLF
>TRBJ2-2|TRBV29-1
SVGGLAGLVAGELF
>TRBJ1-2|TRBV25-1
ASSEYGGRDGYT
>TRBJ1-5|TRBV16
ASSHSGQSNQPQH
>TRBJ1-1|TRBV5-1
ASNLRWDRNTEAF
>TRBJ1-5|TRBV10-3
AISESTLPGDRQPQH
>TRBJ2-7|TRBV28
ASRNRQGTYEQY
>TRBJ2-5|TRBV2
ASSGSWGGETQY
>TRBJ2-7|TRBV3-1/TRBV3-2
ASSPSLLLEQY
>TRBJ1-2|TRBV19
ASSFQDRGQGYT